The entry below gives a single T cell receptor (beta chain) sequence along with its context. TCRdb re-derived calls from the PCR reads in MiXCR, one entry per CDR3 protein. The repertoire consists of a few thousand distinct CDR3 sequences, with approximately 56% occurring once and the leading ten covering less than 25%. Samples came from patients with localized non-small cell lung adenocarcinoma. These data originate in a study of CD4 and CD8 cells across lung adenocarcinoma regions. The sequence was collected from a female donor with lung adenocarcinoma. The CD4 and CD8 labels of this study may be unreliable. Sequencing was carried out using CD4+ T cells from the margin of a lung tumor.

For the CDR3, the DNA is TGTGCCAGCACCAGGACAGCGTCATCCTACAATGAGCAGTTCTTC. Translating it yields CASTRTASSYNEQFF. The genes are TRBV6-1 and TRBJ2-1, with D perhaps TRBD1 (6 bases). The germline CDR1 and CDR2 sequences are MNHNS and SASEGT. CDR3 length equals 15 residues. The V gene lost 7 bases and the J gene lost 1 base, with 14 bases spanning the gap.